Listed here is a single T cell receptor (beta chain). V was pared by 3 bases and J by 7 bases, with 15 bases between. The length of the CDR3 is 13 residues. Germline CDR1 and CDR2: GTSNPN and SVGIG (reference sequence). These data come from a study of blood T cell repertoires in COVID-19. Study overall: The United States, Italy and Spain provided the acute and convalescent COVID-19 samples.

In the study's own analysis: For nucleated cells, counts were estimated from reference gene primer amplification. The data were produced by immunoSEQ multiplex PCR, yet TCRdb's version contains in-frame clones alone and is incomplete. The V and J calls and clone size are taken from that table; D and trimming were inferred from the DNA. This sample carries about 350,000 clones, around 90% of them seen once, and the ten largest clones take 3% to 4.5%. The sequence was collected from a woman aged 55 to 70 with COVID-19, enrolled during active disease. This sequence joins TRBV30 and TRBJ1-1; D is unresolved. The specimen was peripheral blood. CDR3 in DNA: TGTGCCTGGAGCGCCATATGGGCAGGTGAAGCTTTCTTT. As protein: CAWSAIWAGEAFF.